This passage covers 11 T cell receptor beta chains from one sample sequenced in a study of memory CD4+ T cells and cytomegalovirus serostatus. Repertoires were generated with immunoSEQ multiplex PCR, while TCRdb's copy carries only in-frame clones and drops some. The sample yields 50,000 to 65,000 clones, approximately 78% seen once. Single viable CD3+CD4+CD8-CD45RO+ cells were sorted as the memory CD4+ T cells. Sequencing was done on a sample of memory CD4+ T cells from blood. These receptors were collected from an adult in good health and CMV-seronegative.

The chain recombines TRBV6-5 with TRBJ2-7, with D perhaps matching TRBD1 (6 bases). In germline, CDR1 is MNHEY, CDR2 SVGAGI. CDR3 length: 11 amino acids. The germline V and J ends were trimmed by 5 bases and 9 bases, with 11 bases remaining between them. CDR3 sequence: CASSGQGTQYF. In DNA, the CDR3 is TGTGCCAGCAGTGGGCAGGGGACGCAGTACTTC.

This clone was recorded once. V usage is TRBV5-4 and J usage is TRBJ1-2, with a weak D call TRBD1 (6 bases). Germline values: CDR1 SGHNT, CDR2 YYREEE (reference sequence). The CDR3 totals 16 residues. The V gene lost 3 bases and the J gene lost 3 bases, with 18 bases spanning the gap. CDR3 loop: CASSYPSGGLDYGYTF. CDR3 DNA: TGTGCCAGCAGCTACCCATCGGGGGGGCTGGACTATGGCTACACCTTC.

The chain recombines TRBV4-1 with TRBJ2-7, with 10 bases that match TRBD2. The CDR3 runs to 18 residues. Germline CDR1 and CDR2: MGHRA and YSYEKL. V trimming: 0 bases; J trimming: 0 bases; junction bases outside the gene matches: 8. The CDR3 reads CASSQELAGTDSSYEQYF. The CDR3 nucleotides read TGCGCCAGCAGCCAAGAACTAGCGGGGACCGACAGCTCCTACGAGCAGTACTTC.

V gene TRBV5-5 combines with J gene TRBJ2-2, with TRBD1 as a possible D gene (5 bases). Germline lookup yields CDR1 SGHKS and CDR2 YYEKEE (reference sequence). This CDR3 comprises 15 residues. The V and J ends lost 5 bases and 0 bases respectively, with 11 bases between them. CDR3: CASSPDISNTGELFF. CDR3 bases: TGTGCCAGCAGTCCGGACATCTCGAACACCGGGGAGCTGTTTTTT.

The chain uses TRBV5-4 and TRBJ1-3, with D possibly TRBD1 on 5 matching bases. V was trimmed by 5 bases and J by 0 bases, leaving 9 bases between them. Germline V gene sequence: CDR1 SGHNT, CDR2 YYREEE (reference sequence). The CDR3 has 14 residues. CDR3 protein: CASRRGLSGNTIYF. In DNA, the CDR3 is TGTGCCAGCAGGAGGGGCCTCTCTGGAAACACCATATATTTT.

This chain connects TRBV6-6 to TRBJ2-7; TRBD2 agrees at 7 bases. The CDR3 spans 16 residues. Germline V gene lookup returns CDR1 MNHNY and CDR2 SVGAGI (reference sequence). V lost 0 bases to trimming and J lost 2 bases; unmatched junction nucleotides: 7. As DNA, the CDR3 is TGTGCCAGCAGTTACTCGACGGGACTAATCACCTACGAGCAGTACTTC. This gives the protein CASSYSTGLITYEQYF.

The chain joins TRBV9 to TRBJ2-2, with a possible D match to TRBD2 (5 bases). CDR1 is SGDLS, CDR2 YYNGEE, per germline. V was trimmed by 1 base and J by 4 bases, leaving 14 bases between them. The CDR3 loop spans 16 amino acids. The CDR3 sequence: CASSVTIGVSTGELFF. In DNA, the CDR3 is TGTGCCAGCAGCGTAACTATCGGGGTTAGCACCGGGGAGCTGTTTTTT.

The rearrangement uses TRBV5-1 and TRBJ1-1; 8 nucleotides match TRBD1. The CDR3 runs 19 residues. Germline lookup yields CDR1 SGHRS and CDR2 YFSETQ. With V trimmed by 7 bases and J by 2 bases, 22 bases remained unmatched. CDR3 sequence reads: CASRTGQVPLNLGNTEAFF. CDR3 DNA: TGCGCCAGCCGTACGGGACAGGTTCCCCTCAATCTAGGTAACACTGAAGCTTTCTTT.

This rearrangement joins TRBV7-3 to TRBJ2-5, with 9 nucleotides matching TRBD1. The CDR3 covers 13 residues. In germline, CDR1 is SGHTA, CDR2 FQGTGA. V was pared by 8 bases and J by 5 bases, with 6 bases of the junction left unmatched. CDR3 sequence: CASGGDRGETQYF. In DNA form, the CDR3 reads TGTGCCAGCGGTGGAGACAGGGGGGAGACCCAGTACTTC. Filled out from reference TRBV7-3 and TRBJ2-5, the complete variable domain reads GAGVSQTPSNKVTEKGKYVELRCDPISGHTALYWYRQSLGQGPEFLIYFQGTGAADDSGLPNDRFFAVRPEGSVSTLKIQRTERGDSAVYLCASGGDRGETQYFGPGTRLLVL.

V usage is TRBV7-9 and J usage is TRBJ1-2; the D gene is possibly TRBD1 (6 bases). The CDR3 runs to 14 residues. V dropped 5 bases and J dropped 7 bases, with 17 bases sitting between them. Germline values: CDR1 SEHNR, CDR2 FQNEAQ (reference sequence). The chain's CDR3 is CASSVGGGESGYTF. In nucleotides, the CDR3 is TGTGCCAGCAGCGTTGGGGGGGGCGAGAGTGGCTACACCTTC.

The J gene is TRBJ1-3, the V gene TRBV5-1; 7 positions agree with TRBD1. The CDR3 has 19 amino acids. V gave up 0 bases and J gave up 0 bases; unmatched junction bases: 12. Germline V gene data show CDR1 as SGHRS and CDR2 as YFSETQ. DNA for the CDR3: TGCGCCAGCAGCTTGGAGGTACCGGGGACAGTCGCCTCTGGAAACACCATATATTTT. Protein sequence: CASSLEVPGTVASGNTIYF.